These 18 T cell receptor beta chains were sequenced from one sample in a study of blood T cell repertoires in COVID-19. TCRdb's table, derived via immunoSEQ multiplex PCR, lists solely in-frame clones and lacks some. The repertoire consists of approximately 270,000 clones, with roughly nine tenths occurring once and the leading ten covering 3%. Sequencing was done on a sample of peripheral blood. Receptors were obtained from a young man with active or convalescent COVID-19.

As regards this clone: Compared with germline, one end of the junction differs, possibly owing to a read error. This chain links TRBV18 with TRBJ2-3; a weak D match, TRBD2 (6 bases). Germline V lookup: CDR1 KGHSH, CDR2 LQKENI. The CDR3 has 16 amino acids. CDR3 coding DNA: TGTGCCAGCTCCCCACTTATCAGGGAGCGGGCAGATACGCAGTATTTT. This sequence encodes CASSPLIRERADTQYF.

The CDR3: CASSERINYGYTF. CDR3 bases: TGTGCCAGCAGCGAGCGTATTAACTATGGCTACACCTTC. The V and J genes are TRBV6-2 or TRBV6-3 and TRBJ1-2, with no clear D. The CDR3 loop spans 13 amino acids. Germline V gives CDR1 MNHEY, CDR2 SVGEGT. V lost 6 bases to trimming and J lost 1 base, with 9 bases between them.

The rearrangement links TRBV7-6 to TRBJ2-3; the match to TRBD2 covers 9 bases. V lost 1 base to trimming and J lost 5 bases; unmatched junction nucleotides: 13. There are 18 residues in the CDR3. Germline V gene data show CDR1 as SGHVS and CDR2 as FNYEAQ. The CDR3 sequence: CASSLVRASGTSQDTQYF. CDR3 sequence (DNA): TGTGCCAGCAGCTTAGTTCGGGCTAGCGGGACTTCCCAAGATACGCAGTATTTT.

The chain combines TRBV3-1 (or the pseudogene TRBV3-2) with TRBJ2-4; 7 bases match TRBD1. Losses at the gene ends were 5 bases for V and 15 bases for J; bases not matched to a gene: 10. This CDR3 comprises 12 residues. Germline V gene data show CDR1 as LGHDT and CDR2 as YNNKEL (reference sequence). CDR3 residues: CASSSVVGQRYF. DNA for the CDR3: TGTGCCAGCAGCTCGGTCGTGGGACAGAGGTACTTC.

The V call is TRBV7-8, the J call TRBJ1-4; 7 bases line up with TRBD1. V was pared by 5 bases and J by 5 bases, with 11 bases of the junction left unmatched. CDR1 and CDR2 from the germline V gene are SGHVS and FQNEAQ. The CDR3 contains 16 residues. CDR3 amino acids: CASSPRTDRRNEKLFF. The CDR3, as DNA: TGTGCCAGCAGCCCACGTACGGACAGGAGGAATGAAAAACTGTTTTTT. The complete variable domain, with remaining parts taken from reference TRBV7-8 and TRBJ1-4, reads GAGVSQSPRYKVAKRGQDVALRCDPISGHVSLFWYQQALGQGPEFLTYFQNEAQLDKSGLPSDRFFAERPEGSVSTLKIQRTQQEDSAVYLCASSPRTDRRNEKLFFGSGTQLSVL.

V gene TRBV5-1 combines with J gene TRBJ1-4; 9 bases fit TRBD1. The germline V gene encodes CDR1 SGHRS and CDR2 YFSETQ. The CDR3 has 14 residues. V dropped 4 bases and J dropped 7; count of bases not matched to a gene: 5. The CDR3 loop reads CASSEQGAGEKLFF. DNA of the CDR3: TGCGCCAGCAGCGAACAGGGGGCGGGTGAAAAACTGTTTTTT.

The chain is built from TRBV3-1 (or the pseudogene TRBV3-2) and TRBJ2-2, with 9 nucleotides matching TRBD2. Germline lookup yields CDR1 LGHDT and CDR2 YNNKEL (reference sequence). This CDR3 is built from 15 residues. After removal of 5 bases from V and 4 bases from J, the junction contained 5 bases not matched to a gene. The CDR3 nucleotides read TGTGCCAGCAGCTCCAGCGGGAGGTTCACCGGGGAGCTGTTTTTT. It yields the protein CASSSSGRFTGELFF.

CDR3 nucleotide sequence: TGTGCCAGCAGCTTATTGCGGGATTCGGGGGAGCTGTTTTTT. The encoded protein is CASSLLRDSGELFF. This sequence joins TRBV7-2 and TRBJ2-2, with D maybe TRBD2 (6 bases). There are 14 residues in the CDR3. Trimming took off 2 bases at V and 8 bases at J, with 12 bases between the two ends. Germline V lookup: CDR1 SGHTA, CDR2 FQGNSA.

There are a few counts of this clone. The genes are TRBV4-2 and TRBJ2-7, with TRBD2 matching over 8 bases. Trimming took 6 bases from V and 2 from J; bases not matched to a gene: 6. Germline V lookup: CDR1 LGHNA, CDR2 YNFKEQ. The CDR3 is made up of 14 amino acids. Written as DNA, the CDR3 is TGTGCCAGCAGAAGAGAAGCGGGAGCCTACGAGCAGTACTTC. This translates into CASRREAGAYEQYF.

The chain is built from TRBV10-3 and TRBJ2-3; 8 nucleotides align to TRBD2. Germline CDR1 is ENHRY and CDR2 is SYGVKD. Trimming took 5 bases from V and 3 from J; bases not matched to a gene: 13. CDR3 length equals 17 residues. The CDR3 bases are TGTGCCATCAGTTCAAGAAGCGGGAGTCTTAGTACAGATACGCAGTATTTT. Its protein product is CAISSRSGSLSTDTQYF.

The chain links TRBV4-3 to TRBJ1-4; D remains ambiguous. This CDR3 region has 18 residues. V was cut by 0 bases and J by 5 bases, with 19 bases left in between. Germline loops: CDR1 LGHNA, CDR2 YSLEER. The CDR3 protein is CASSQDREAEWVNEKLFF. In nucleotides, the CDR3 is TGCGCCAGCAGCCAAGATAGGGAGGCAGAGTGGGTCAATGAAAAACTGTTTTTT.

In this sample, this clone turned up once. J is TRBJ1-5 and V is TRBV5-1; D is uncertain. The V gene's germline CDR1 is SGHRS and CDR2 YFSETQ. The CDR3 extends over 13 amino acids. Trimming pared 0 bases from V and 7 bases from J, leaving 8 bases between. The CDR3 loop reads CASSLDPEQPQHF. The CDR3 DNA is TGCGCCAGCAGCTTGGATCCGGAGCAGCCCCAGCATTTT.

This clone occurred a few times. The gene calls are TRBV5-6 and TRBJ1-5; D gene unclear. The CDR3 consists of 15 residues. Germline CDR1 reads SGHDT; CDR2 reads YYEEEE. V was shortened by 0 bases and J by 7 bases, with 14 bases between the two germline ends. CDR3 nucleotide sequence: TGTGCCAGCAGCTTGGGTACCTCCCCGGGACAGCCCCAGCATTTT. Protein sequence: CASSLGTSPGQPQHF.

This clone was observed a few times. Other DNA sequences of this sample code for an identical CDR3. CDR3: CASSYGSSYNEQFF. The CDR3 DNA is TGTGCCAGCAGTTACGGGAGCTCCTACAATGAGCAGTTCTTC. The genes are TRBV6-5 and TRBJ2-1; D is perhaps TRBD2 (5 bases). V was clipped by 2 bases and J by 0 bases, with 5 bases between them. This CDR3 has 14 amino acids. Per germline, CDR1 MNHEY and CDR2 SVGAGI.

The chain couples TRBV6-5 to TRBJ1-3; possibly TRBD1 for D (5 bases). CDR1 and CDR2 (germline): MNHEY, SVGAGI. The CDR3 is made up of 13 amino acids. V lost 10 bases and J lost 3, with 13 bases in between. The CDR3 nucleotides read TGTGCCACCCAGGGAATTTTTGGAAACACCATATATTTT. As protein: CATQGIFGNTIYF.

V usage is TRBV27 and J usage is TRBJ1-1; no reliable D call. The CDR3 is 12 amino acids. In germline, CDR1 is MNHEY, CDR2 SMNVEV (reference sequence). The V end was cut by 6 bases, the J end by 4 bases, with 9 bases between. In DNA form, the CDR3 reads TGTGCCAGCAGGGGCTCTCTCACTGAAGCTTTCTTT. The encoded protein is CASRGSLTEAFF.

This chain uses TRBV5-6 with TRBJ1-3; TRBD1 is a possible D gene (6 bases). The CDR3 is made up of 15 amino acids. CDR1 SGHDT and CDR2 YYEEEE come from the germline V gene. Deletions cut 1 base from V and 4 bases from J, with 12 bases between. CDR3 loop: CASSLKGVGGNTIYF. Written as DNA, the CDR3 is TGTGCCAGCAGCTTGAAGGGGGTAGGCGGAAACACCATATATTTT.

The chain uses TRBV5-1 and TRBJ1-1; D is unclear. The V end was cut by 4 bases, the J end by 4 bases, with 17 bases between. In germline, CDR1 is SGHRS, CDR2 YFSETQ. This CDR3 spans 15 amino acids. As DNA, the CDR3 is TGCGCCAGCAGCCTCACAATATCTCGAGGCACTGAAGCTTTCTTT. Amino acid sequence: CASSLTISRGTEAFF.